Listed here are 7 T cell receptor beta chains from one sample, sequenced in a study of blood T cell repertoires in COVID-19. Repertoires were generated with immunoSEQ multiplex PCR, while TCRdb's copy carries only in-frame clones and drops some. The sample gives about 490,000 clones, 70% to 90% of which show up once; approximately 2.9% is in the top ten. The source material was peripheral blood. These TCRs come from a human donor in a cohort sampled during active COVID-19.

The CDR3 here is CASRDRVNEKLFF. The CDR3 DNA reads as TGTGCCAGCCGGGACAGAGTAAATGAAAAACTGTTTTTT. The chain recombines TRBV28 with TRBJ1-4, with 7 bases lining up with TRBD1. V lost 8 bases to trimming and J lost 5 bases; unmatched junction nucleotides: 5. Germline assignment: CDR1 MDHEN and CDR2 SYDVKM. The CDR3 length is 13 residues.

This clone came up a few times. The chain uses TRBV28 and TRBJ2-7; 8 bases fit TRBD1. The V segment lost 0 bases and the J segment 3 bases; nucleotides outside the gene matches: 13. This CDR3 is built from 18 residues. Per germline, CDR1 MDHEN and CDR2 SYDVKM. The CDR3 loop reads CASSLWGSTGGSFYEQYF. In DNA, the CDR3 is TGTGCCAGCAGTTTATGGGGGAGTACAGGGGGGTCCTTCTACGAGCAGTACTTC.

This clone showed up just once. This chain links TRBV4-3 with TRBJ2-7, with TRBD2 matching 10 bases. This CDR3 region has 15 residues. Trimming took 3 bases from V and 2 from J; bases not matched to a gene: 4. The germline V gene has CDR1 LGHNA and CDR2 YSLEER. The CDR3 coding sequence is TGCGCCAGCAGCCATAGGACTAGCGGAACCTACGAGCAGTACTTC. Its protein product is CASSHRTSGTYEQYF.

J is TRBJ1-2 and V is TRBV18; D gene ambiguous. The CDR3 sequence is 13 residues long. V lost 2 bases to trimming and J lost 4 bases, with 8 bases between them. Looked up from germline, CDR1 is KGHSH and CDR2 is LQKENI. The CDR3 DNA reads TGTGCCAGCTCACCAGAGGTGGGCTATGGCTACACCTTC. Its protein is CASSPEVGYGYTF.

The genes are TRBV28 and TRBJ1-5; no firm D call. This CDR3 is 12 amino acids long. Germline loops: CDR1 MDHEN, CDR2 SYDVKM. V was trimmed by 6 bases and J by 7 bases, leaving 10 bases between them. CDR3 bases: TGTGCCAGCAGGCAGATCCAACAGCCCCAGCATTTT. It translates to CASRQIQQPQHF. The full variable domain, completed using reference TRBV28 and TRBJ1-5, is DVKVTQSSRYLVKRTGEKVFLECVQDMDHENMFWYRQDPGLGLRLIYFSYDVKMKEKGDIPEGYSVSREKKERFSLILESASTNQTSMYLCASRQIQQPQHFGDGTRLSIL.

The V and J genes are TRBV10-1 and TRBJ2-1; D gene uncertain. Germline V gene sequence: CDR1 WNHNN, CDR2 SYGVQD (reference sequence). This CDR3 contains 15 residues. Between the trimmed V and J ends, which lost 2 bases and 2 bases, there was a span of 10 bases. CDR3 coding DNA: TGCGCCAGCAGTGAGGGGCGCCTACCCTACAATGAGCAGTTCTTC. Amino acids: CASSEGRLPYNEQFF.

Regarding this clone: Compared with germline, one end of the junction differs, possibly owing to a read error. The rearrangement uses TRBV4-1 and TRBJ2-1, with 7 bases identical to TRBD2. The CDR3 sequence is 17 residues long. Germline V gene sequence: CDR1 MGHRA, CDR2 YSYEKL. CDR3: CASSKEGIASGHNEQFF. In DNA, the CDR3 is TGCGCCAGCAGCAAAGAAGGTATAGCTAGCGGCCACAATGAGCAGTTCTTC.